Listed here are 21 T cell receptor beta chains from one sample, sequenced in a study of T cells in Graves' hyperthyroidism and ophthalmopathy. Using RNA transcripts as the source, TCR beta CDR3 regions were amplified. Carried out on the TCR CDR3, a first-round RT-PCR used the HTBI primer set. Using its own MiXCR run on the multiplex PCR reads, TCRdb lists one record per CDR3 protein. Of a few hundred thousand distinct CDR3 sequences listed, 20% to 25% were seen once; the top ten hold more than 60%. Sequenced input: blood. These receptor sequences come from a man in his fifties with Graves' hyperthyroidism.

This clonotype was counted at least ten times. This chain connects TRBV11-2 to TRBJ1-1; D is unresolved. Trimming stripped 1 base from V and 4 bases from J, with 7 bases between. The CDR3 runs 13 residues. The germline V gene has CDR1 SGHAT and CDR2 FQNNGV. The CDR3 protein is CASSLGWGTEAFF. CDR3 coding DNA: TGTGCCAGCAGCTTAGGGTGGGGCACTGAAGCTTTCTTT. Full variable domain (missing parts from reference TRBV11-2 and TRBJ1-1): EAGVAQSPRYKIIEKRQSVAFWCNPISGHATLYWYQQILGQGPKLLIQFQNNGVVDDSQLPKDRFSAERLKGVDSTLKIQPAKLEDSAVYLCASSLGWGTEAFFGQGTRLTVV.

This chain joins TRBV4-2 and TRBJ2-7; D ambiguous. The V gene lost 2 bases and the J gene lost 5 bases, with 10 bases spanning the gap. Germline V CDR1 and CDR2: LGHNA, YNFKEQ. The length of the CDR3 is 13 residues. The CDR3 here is CASSQSYGHEQYF. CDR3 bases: TGTGCCAGCAGCCAATCCTACGGTCACGAGCAGTACTTC.

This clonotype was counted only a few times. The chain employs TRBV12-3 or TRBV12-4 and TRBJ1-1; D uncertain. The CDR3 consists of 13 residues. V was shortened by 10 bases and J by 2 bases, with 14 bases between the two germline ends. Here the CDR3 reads CATTWGRNTEAFF. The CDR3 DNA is TGTGCCACTACGTGGGGAAGAAACACTGAAGCTTTCTTT.

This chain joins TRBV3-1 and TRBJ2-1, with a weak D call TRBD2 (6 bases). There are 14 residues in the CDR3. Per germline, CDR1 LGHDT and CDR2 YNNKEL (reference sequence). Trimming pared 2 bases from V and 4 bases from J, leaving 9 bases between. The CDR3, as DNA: TGTGCCAGCAGCCAACGCGGGGCATACAATGAGCAGTTCTTC. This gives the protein CASSQRGAYNEQFF.

The CDR3 sequence is CASSPWDGANSPLHF. As DNA, the CDR3 is TGTGCCAGCAGTCCGTGGGACGGAGCTAATTCACCCCTCCACTTT. V gene TRBV27 combines with J gene TRBJ1-6; TRBD1 is a possible D gene (5 bases). Germline loops: CDR1 MNHEY, CDR2 SMNVEV (reference sequence). V gave up 5 bases and J gave up 6 bases, with 14 bases separating them. The CDR3 runs to 15 residues.

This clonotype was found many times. The CDR3 coding sequence is TGCGCCAGCAGCTCCATACGGACAGGGCAAAACGAGCAGTACTTC. Its translation: CASSSIRTGQNEQYF. This chain connects TRBV5-1 to TRBJ2-7, with 8 bases lining up with TRBD1. V dropped 3 bases and J dropped 5; count of bases not matched to a gene: 10. The CDR3 is 15 amino acids. In germline, CDR1 is SGHRS, CDR2 YFSETQ.

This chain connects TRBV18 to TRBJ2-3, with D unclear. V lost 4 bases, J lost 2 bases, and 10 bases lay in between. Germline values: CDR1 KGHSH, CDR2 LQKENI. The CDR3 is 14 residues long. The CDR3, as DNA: TGTGCCAGCTCACTTAACGGGTTCACAGATACGCAGTATTTT. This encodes CASSLNGFTDTQYF.

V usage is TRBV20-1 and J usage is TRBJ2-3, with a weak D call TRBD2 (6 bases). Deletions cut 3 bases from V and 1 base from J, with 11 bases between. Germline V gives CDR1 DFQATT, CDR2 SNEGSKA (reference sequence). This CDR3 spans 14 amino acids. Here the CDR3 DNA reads TGCAGTGCTAGTCCACTAGCTGGCACAGATACGCAGTATTTT. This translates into CSASPLAGTDTQYF.

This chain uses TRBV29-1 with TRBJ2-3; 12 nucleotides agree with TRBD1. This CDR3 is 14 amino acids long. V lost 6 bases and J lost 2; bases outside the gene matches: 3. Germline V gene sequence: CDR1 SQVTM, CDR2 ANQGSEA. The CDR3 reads CSVRDRGPTDTQYF. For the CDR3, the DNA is TGCAGCGTCCGGGACAGGGGGCCCACAGATACGCAGTATTTT.

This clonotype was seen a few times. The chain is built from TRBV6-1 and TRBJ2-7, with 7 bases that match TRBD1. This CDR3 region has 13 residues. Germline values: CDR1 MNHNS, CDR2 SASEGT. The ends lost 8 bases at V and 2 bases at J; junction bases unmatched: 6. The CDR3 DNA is TGTGCCAGCCAGGGGGTAGCTGCCTACGAGCAGTACTTC. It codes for CASQGVAAYEQYF.

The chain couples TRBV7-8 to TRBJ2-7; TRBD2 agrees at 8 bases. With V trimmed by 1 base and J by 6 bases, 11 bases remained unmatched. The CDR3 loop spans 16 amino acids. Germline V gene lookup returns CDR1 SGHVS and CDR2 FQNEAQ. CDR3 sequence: CASSLDFSGSGSEQYF. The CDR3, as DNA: TGTGCCAGCAGCTTAGATTTCAGCGGGAGTGGATCCGAGCAGTACTTC.

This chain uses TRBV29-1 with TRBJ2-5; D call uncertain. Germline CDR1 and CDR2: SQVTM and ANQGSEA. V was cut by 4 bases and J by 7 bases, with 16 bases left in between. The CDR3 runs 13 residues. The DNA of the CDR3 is TGCAGCGTTGGGCGACTGAGAGAAAGGACCCAGTACTTC. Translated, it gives CSVGRLRERTQYF.

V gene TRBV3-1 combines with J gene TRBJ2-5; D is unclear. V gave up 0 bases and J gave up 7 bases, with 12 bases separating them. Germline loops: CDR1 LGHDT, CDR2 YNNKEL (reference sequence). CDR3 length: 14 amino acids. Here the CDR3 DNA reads TGTGCCAGCAGCCAAGACTGGGTTTCTGGGACCCAGTACTTC. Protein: CASSQDWVSGTQYF.

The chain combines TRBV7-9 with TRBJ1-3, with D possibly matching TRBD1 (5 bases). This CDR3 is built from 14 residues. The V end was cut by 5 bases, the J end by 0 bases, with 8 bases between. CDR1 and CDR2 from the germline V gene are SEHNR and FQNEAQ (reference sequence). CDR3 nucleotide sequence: TGTGCCAGCAGCGCGGGGGTCTCTGGAAACACCATATATTTT. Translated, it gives CASSAGVSGNTIYF.

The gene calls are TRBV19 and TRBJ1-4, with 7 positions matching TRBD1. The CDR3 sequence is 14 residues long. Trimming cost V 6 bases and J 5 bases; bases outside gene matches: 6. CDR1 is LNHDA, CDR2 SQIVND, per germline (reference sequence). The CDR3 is CASRADRWNEKLFF. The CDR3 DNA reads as TGTGCCAGTAGAGCGGACAGGTGGAATGAAAAACTGTTTTTT.

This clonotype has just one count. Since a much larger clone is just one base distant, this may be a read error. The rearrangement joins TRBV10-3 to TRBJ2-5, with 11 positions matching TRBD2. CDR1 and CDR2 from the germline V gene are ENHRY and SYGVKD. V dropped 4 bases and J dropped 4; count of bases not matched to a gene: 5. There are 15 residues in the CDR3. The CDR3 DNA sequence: TGTGCCATCAGTGGCGCTAGCGGGAGGTTAGAGACCCAGTACTTC. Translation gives CAISGASGRLETQYF.

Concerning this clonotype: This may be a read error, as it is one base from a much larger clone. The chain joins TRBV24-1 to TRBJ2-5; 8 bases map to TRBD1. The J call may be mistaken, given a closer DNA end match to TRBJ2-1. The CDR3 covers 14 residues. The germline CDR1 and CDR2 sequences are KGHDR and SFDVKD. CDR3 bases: TGTGCCACCAGCCTTCCAGGGGGCGCGGAGACCCAGTTCTTC. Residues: CATSLPGGAETQFF.

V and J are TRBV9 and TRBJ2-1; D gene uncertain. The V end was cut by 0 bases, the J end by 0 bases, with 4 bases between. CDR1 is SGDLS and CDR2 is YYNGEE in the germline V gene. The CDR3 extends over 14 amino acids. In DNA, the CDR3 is TGTGCCAGCAGCGTAGACGGCTCCTACAATGAGCAGTTCTTC. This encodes CASSVDGSYNEQFF.

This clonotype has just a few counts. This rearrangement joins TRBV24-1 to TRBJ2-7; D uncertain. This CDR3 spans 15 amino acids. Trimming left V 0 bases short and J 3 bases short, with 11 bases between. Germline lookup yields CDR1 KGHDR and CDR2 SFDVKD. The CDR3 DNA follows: TGTGCCACCAGTGATTTGACCGAAGAAGGCTACGAGCAGTACTTC. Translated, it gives CATSDLTEEGYEQYF.

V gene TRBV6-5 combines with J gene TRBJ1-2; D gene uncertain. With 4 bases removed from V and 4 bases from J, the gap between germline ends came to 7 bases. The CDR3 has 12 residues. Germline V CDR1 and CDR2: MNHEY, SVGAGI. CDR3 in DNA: TGTGCCAGCAGTTCTATGGGCTATGGCTACACCTTC. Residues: CASSSMGYGYTF.

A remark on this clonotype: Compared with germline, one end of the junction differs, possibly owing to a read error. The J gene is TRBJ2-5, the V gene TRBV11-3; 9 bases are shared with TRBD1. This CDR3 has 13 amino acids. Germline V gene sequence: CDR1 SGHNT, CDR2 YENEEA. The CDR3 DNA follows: TGTGGCAGCAGCCCTACAGGGGGCGGGACCCAGTACTTC. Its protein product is CGSSPTGGGTQYF.